This TCR beta chain originates from a study of blood T cell repertoires in COVID-19. Turning to the study itself: Both acute and convalescent COVID-19 samples were obtained from the United States, Italy and Spain. PBMCs, B-cell-depleted T cells, or T cells provided the cDNA or gDNA that made up the material.

CDR1 SQVTM and CDR2 ANQGSEA come from the germline V gene. V lost 7 bases, J lost 0 bases, and 9 bases lay in between. The CDR3 has 13 amino acids. Original methodology: Reference gene primer amplification gave estimated nucleated cell counts. Assay used: immunoSEQ multiplex PCR; TCRdb lists only in-frame clones, some missing. That table supplies the V and J calls and clone size; D and trimming were determined from the DNA. In the table there are 95,000 to 150,000 clones, around 86% of which are singletons. This clone was seen only once. The receptor's source is a woman of 80 years or more with acute or convalescent COVID-19. V usage is TRBV29-1 and J usage is TRBJ1-4; D gene ambiguous. Material: peripheral blood. CDR3 sequence reads: CSAASATNEKLFF. DNA for the CDR3: TGCAGCGCCGCGAGTGCAACTAATGAAAAACTGTTTTTT. Combining the CDR3 with reference TRBV29-1 and TRBJ1-4 gives the whole variable domain SAVISQKPSRDICQRGTSLTIQCQVDSQVTMMFWYRQQPGQSLTLIATANQGSEATYESGFVIDKFPISRPNLTFSTLTVSNMSPEDSSIYLCSAASATNEKLFFGSGTQLSVL.